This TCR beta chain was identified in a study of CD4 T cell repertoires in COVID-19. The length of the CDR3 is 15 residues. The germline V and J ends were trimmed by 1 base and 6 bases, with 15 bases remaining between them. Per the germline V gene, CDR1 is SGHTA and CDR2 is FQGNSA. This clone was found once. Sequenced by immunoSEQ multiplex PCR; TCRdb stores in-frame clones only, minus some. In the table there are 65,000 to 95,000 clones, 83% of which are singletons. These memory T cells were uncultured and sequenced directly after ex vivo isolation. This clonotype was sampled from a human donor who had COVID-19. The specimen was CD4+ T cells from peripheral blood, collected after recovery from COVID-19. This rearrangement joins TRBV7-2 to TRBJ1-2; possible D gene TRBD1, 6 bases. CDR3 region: CASSLGGQQDDGYTF. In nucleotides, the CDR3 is TGTGCCAGCAGCTTAGGTGGACAGCAGGATGATGGCTACACCTTC.